Only a few counts were recorded for the clone carrying this T cell receptor beta chain. The sample comes from a study of identical twins. MiXCR was run by TCRdb on the 5' RACE reads, yielding one entry per CDR3 protein. The sample lists roughly 750,000 distinct CDR3 sequences, 21% occurring once. The length of the CDR3 is 13 residues. V dropped 2 bases and J dropped 10; count of bases not matched to a gene: 5. Another study also made use of these data, one on T cells expressing NK-cell markers.

The receptor was derived from a woman between 18 and 29 years old in good health. The gene calls are TRBV12-3 or TRBV12-4 and TRBJ1-2; 9 bases fit TRBD1. Material for sequencing was PBMCs. DNA for the CDR3: TGTGCCAGCAGTTTAAGGACAGGGGCCTCCTACACCTTC. Encoded protein: CASSLRTGASYTF.